This T cell receptor (beta chain) appears in the sequencing data of a study of control samples from healthy donors and cancer patients. The protocol was immunoSEQ multiplex PCR, while the TCRdb copy is restricted to in-frame clones and leaves out a portion. The sample yields more than 95,000 clones, approximately 90% seen once. There are 15 residues in the CDR3. The germline V gene has CDR1 LNHNV and CDR2 YYDKDF (reference sequence). J gave up 7 bases and V 3 bases, and 11 bases lay outside the gene matches. This chain uses TRBV15 with TRBJ1-2, with 7 bases that match TRBD1. This receptor was identified in a woman aged 45-65 years with colorectal cancer. The sequencing sample was made of PBMCs. The CDR3 bases are TGTGCCACCAGCAGGGACACAGGGGTGGAAGGTGGCTACACCTTC. Translating gives CATSRDTGVEGGYTF.